Included here is one T cell receptor beta chain sequence, with context. The antigen remains undetermined. The sample belongs to a study of OX40 agonist ivuxolimab in advanced cancers. Overall study context: Among those enrolled, mean age was 60 years (range about 23 to 90) and over 70% were male. Study results and limitations: Antigen specificity remained undetermined for the expanded peripheral T cells.

TCRdb's table, derived via immunoSEQ multiplex PCR, lists solely in-frame clones and lacks some. The table records 50,000 or so clones, roughly 84% of them present only once. V dropped 4 bases and J dropped 1; count of bases not matched to a gene: 5. CDR1 and CDR2 from the germline V gene are SGHTS and YDEGEE. The CDR3 covers 15 residues. The J gene is TRBJ2-7, the V gene TRBV5-8, with TRBD2 matching over 10 bases. Sample: CD4+ or CD8+ T cells sorted from blood, taken in a trial of the OX40 agonist ivuxolimab. This clonotype originated in an adult with an advanced solid tumor such as melanoma, head and neck, liver or kidney cancer. DNA for the CDR3: TGTGCCAGCAGCCAAACTAGCGGGAAATCCTACGAGCAGTACTTC. Translated: CASSQTSGKSYEQYF. Variable domain in full (rest from reference TRBV5-8 and TRBJ2-7): EAGVTQSPTHLIKTRGQQATLRCSPISGHTSVYWYQQALGLGLQFLLWYDEGEERNRGNFPPRFSGRQFPNYSSELNVNALELEDSALYLCASSQTSGKSYEQYFGPGTRLTVT.